The text below deals with one T cell receptor (beta chain). The junction departs from germline at one end; a sequencing error may be responsible. This entry comes from a study of control samples from healthy donors and cancer patients. This table comes from immunoSEQ multiplex PCR, and its TCRdb copy is limited to in-frame clones, with some not included. The sample consists of around 130,000 clones, more than 75% of them appearing once. Germline CDR1 and CDR2: LNHDA and SQIVND (reference sequence). The CDR3 runs to 15 residues. The V and J genes are TRBV19 and TRBJ2-7, with D perhaps TRBD2 (5 bases). Sequenced input: blood. The clonotype was recovered from a man aged 25-40 years in good health. CDR3 DNA sequence: TGTGCCAGCAGTATAGGAGGCCTACTCTCCTACGAGCAGTACTTC. It specifies CASSIGGLLSYEQYF.